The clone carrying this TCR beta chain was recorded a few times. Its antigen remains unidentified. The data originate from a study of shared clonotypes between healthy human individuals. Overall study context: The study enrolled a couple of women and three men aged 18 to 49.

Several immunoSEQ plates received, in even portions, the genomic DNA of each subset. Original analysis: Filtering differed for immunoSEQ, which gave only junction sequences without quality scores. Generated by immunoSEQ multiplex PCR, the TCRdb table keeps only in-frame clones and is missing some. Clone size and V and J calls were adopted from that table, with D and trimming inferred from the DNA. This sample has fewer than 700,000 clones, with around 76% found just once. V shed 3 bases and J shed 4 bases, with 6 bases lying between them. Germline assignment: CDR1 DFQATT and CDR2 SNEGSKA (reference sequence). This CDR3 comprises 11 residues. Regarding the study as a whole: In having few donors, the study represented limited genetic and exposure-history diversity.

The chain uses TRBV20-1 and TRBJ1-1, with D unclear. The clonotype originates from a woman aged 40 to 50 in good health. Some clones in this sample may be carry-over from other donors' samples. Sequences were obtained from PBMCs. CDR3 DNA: TGCAGTGCTAGGGAGTTCACTGAAGCTTTCTTT. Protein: CSAREFTEAFF.